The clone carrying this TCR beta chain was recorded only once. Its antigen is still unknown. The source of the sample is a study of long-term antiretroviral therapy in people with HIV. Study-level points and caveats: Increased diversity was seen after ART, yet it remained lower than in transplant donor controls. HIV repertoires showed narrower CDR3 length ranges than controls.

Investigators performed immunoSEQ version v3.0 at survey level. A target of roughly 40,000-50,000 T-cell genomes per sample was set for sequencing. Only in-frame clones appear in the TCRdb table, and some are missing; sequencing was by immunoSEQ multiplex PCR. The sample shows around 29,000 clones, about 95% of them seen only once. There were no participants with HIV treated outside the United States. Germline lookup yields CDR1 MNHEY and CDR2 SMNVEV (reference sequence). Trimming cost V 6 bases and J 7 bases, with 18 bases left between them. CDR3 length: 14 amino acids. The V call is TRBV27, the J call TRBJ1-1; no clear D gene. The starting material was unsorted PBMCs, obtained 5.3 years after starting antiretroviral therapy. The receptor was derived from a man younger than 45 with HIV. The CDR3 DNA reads TGTGCCAGCAGGCCATCCCGGCCCCCATATGAAGCTTTCTTT. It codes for CASRPSRPPYEAFF.